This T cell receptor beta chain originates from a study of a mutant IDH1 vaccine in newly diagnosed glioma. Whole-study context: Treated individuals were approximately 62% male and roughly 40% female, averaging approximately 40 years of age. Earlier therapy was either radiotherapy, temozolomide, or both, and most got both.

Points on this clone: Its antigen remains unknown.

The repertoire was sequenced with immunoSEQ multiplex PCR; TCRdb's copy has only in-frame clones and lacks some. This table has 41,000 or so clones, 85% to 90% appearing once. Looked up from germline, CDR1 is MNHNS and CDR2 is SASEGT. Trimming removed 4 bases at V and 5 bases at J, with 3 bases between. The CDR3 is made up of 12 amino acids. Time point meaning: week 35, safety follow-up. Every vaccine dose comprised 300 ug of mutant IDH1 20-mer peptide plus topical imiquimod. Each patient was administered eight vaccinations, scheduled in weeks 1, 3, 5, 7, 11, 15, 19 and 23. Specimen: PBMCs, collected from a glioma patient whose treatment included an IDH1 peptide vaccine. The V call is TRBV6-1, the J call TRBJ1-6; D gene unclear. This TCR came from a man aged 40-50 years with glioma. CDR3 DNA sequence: TGTGCCAGCAGTGGTGATAATTCACCCCTCCACTTT. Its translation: CASSGDNSPLHF.